The sequence of this TCR beta chain was determined in a study of post-analysis software for immune sequencing data. General study findings and limits: Patients showed TRBV5-6, TRBV5-1 and TRBV20-1 among five TRBV segments more frequent than in controls.

Built from TCR beta cDNA, the libraries had unique molecular identifiers in them. TCRdb reanalysed the PCR reads using MiXCR and keeps one entry per CDR3 protein. Of a few hundred thousand distinct CDR3 sequences in the sample, 30% to 45% were seen once. The germline CDR1 and CDR2 sequences are SQVTM and ANQGSEA. V was pared by 1 base and J by 0 bases, with 13 bases between. This CDR3 is 16 amino acids long. This clonotype turned up a few times. Its specificity is not known. Material: blood. The clonotype was recovered from a girl aged 5-17 years with multiple sclerosis. V and J are TRBV29-1 and TRBJ2-1; D gene uncertain. The DNA of the CDR3 is TGCAGCGTTGAAGGAGGTCCGGAGCTCTCCTACAATGAGCAGTTCTTC. As protein: CSVEGGPELSYNEQFF.